Below, 10 T cell receptor beta chains from the same sample are listed, as sequenced in a study of circulating and synovial CD4+ cells in juvenile arthritis. TCRdb's table, derived via immunoSEQ multiplex PCR, lists solely in-frame clones and lacks some. The table shows under 35,000 clones, with 95% to 96% occurring only once. Specimen: CD4+ T cells from blood. These receptors were obtained from a human donor with juvenile idiopathic arthritis.

The CDR3 spells CASSPRGQGISTDTQYF. The CDR3 DNA reads as TGTGCCAGCTCACCACGTGGGCAGGGGATTAGCACAGATACGCAGTATTTT. The chain combines TRBV18 with TRBJ2-3; D is perhaps TRBD1 (6 bases). Germline V gene sequence: CDR1 KGHSH, CDR2 LQKENI. Trimming left V 1 base short and J 0 bases short, with 14 bases between. There are 17 residues in the CDR3. Together with reference TRBV18 and TRBJ2-3, the CDR3 gives the full variable domain: NAGVMQNPRHLVRRRGQEARLRCSPMKGHSHVYWYRQLPEEGLKFMVYLQKENIIDESGMPKERFSAEFPKEGPSILRIQQVVRGDSAAYFCASSPRGQGISTDTQYFGPGTRLTVL.

V usage is TRBV21-1 and J usage is TRBJ1-5; the DNA was not used to check the table's D call, TRBD1. TRBV21-1 is tagged as a pseudogene. The CDR3 sequence is 20 residues long. CDR3 bases: TGTGCCAGCAGCGCGCGGACAGGGGATGGGCGCCAGAATAGCAATCAGCCCCAGCATTTT. It encodes CASSARTGDGRQNSNQPQHF.

CDR3 sequence (DNA): TGCGCCAGCAGTGAGGACAAGAAAGGGAACACTGAAGCTTTCTTT. As protein: CASSEDKKGNTEAFF. The genes are TRBV10-1 and TRBJ1-1; D ambiguous. V dropped 2 bases and J dropped 1 base, with 11 bases sitting between them. Germline CDR1 and CDR2: WNHNN and SYGVQD (reference sequence). The CDR3 has 15 amino acids.

CDR3 in amino acids: CASSRDGLEETQYF. CDR3 nucleotides: TGCGCCAGCAGTCGGGACGGACTAGAAGAGACCCAGTACTTC. The chain is built from TRBV5-1 and TRBJ2-5; TRBD2 agrees at 7 bases. The CDR3 covers 14 residues. J lost 3 bases, V lost 5 bases, and 7 bases had no gene match. Germline CDR1 SGHRS, CDR2 YFSETQ.

The J gene is TRBJ1-1, the V gene TRBV5-1; D is unclear. V lost 0 bases, J lost 1 base, and 16 bases lay in between. CDR1 and CDR2 from the germline V gene are SGHRS and YFSETQ. The CDR3 spans 17 residues. The DNA for the CDR3 is TGCGCCAGCAGCTTGGGCAGGCTCCAGAAGAAGAACACTGAAGCTTTCTTT. Amino acids: CASSLGRLQKKNTEAFF.

CDR3 amino acids: CASTLPPADTQYF. The CDR3 bases are TGTGCCAGCACCCTCCCCCCCGCAGATACGCAGTATTTT. The chain couples TRBV7-3 to TRBJ2-3, with D unclear. CDR1 SGHTA and CDR2 FQGTGA come from the germline V gene. CDR3 size: 13 residues. The ends were cut back, 7 bases at V and 4 bases at J, with 12 bases in the middle.

V is TRBV28 and J is TRBJ1-2; D uncertain. Germline V lookup: CDR1 MDHEN, CDR2 SYDVKM. V lost 8 bases, J lost 4 bases, and 14 bases lay in between. This CDR3 comprises 13 residues. The CDR3 region has the DNA TGTGCCAGCTTAGAGAGGCGCGGCTATGGCTACACCTTC. This translates into CASLERRGYGYTF.

V gene TRBV5-5 combines with J gene TRBJ1-1; the match to TRBD1 covers 8 bases. Germline lookup yields CDR1 SGHKS and CDR2 YYEKEE (reference sequence). This CDR3 spans 15 amino acids. After removal of 0 bases from V and 0 bases from J, the junction contained 1 base not matched to a gene. CDR3 in amino acids: CASSLGQGLNTEAFF. The CDR3 DNA reads TGTGCCAGCAGCTTGGGACAGGGGCTGAACACTGAAGCTTTCTTT.

The J gene is TRBJ2-1, the V gene TRBV15; 7 nucleotides agree with TRBD2. CDR1 and CDR2 from the germline V gene are LNHNV and YYDKDF (reference sequence). V lost 0 bases to trimming and J lost 7 bases; unmatched junction nucleotides: 6. The CDR3 has 15 amino acids. CDR3 amino acids: CATSREAGVGNEQFF. In DNA form, the CDR3 reads TGTGCCACCAGCAGAGAGGCGGGAGTAGGTAATGAGCAGTTCTTC.

The rearrangement uses TRBV2 and TRBJ2-4; 11 nucleotides line up with TRBD1. Trimming took 4 bases from V and 5 from J; bases not matched to a gene: 1. The CDR3 spans 14 residues. The germline gives CDR1 SNHLY, CDR2 FYNNEI. In DNA form, the CDR3 reads TGTGCCAGCAGTGTGGACAGGGGGCAAAACATTCAGTACTTC. Its protein is CASSVDRGQNIQYF.